This T cell receptor beta chain was identified during a study of T cell changes during pregnancy in multiple sclerosis. The table came from immunoSEQ multiplex PCR; TCRdb's copy has only in-frame clones and leaves some out. The profile shows 100,000 or so clones, approximately 89% of them singletons. CDR3 length: 13 residues. V was shortened by 0 bases and J by 7 bases, with 8 bases between the two germline ends. Looked up from germline, CDR1 is SGHRS and CDR2 is YFSETQ. The material was peripheral blood, obtained after pregnancy. The V and J genes are TRBV5-1 and TRBJ2-1; D gene ambiguous. The origin of this receptor is a female donor with multiple sclerosis, enrolled in a pregnancy study. The CDR3 sequence is CASSLDLTNEQFF. The CDR3 nucleotides read TGCGCCAGCAGCTTGGATCTTACAAATGAGCAGTTCTTC.